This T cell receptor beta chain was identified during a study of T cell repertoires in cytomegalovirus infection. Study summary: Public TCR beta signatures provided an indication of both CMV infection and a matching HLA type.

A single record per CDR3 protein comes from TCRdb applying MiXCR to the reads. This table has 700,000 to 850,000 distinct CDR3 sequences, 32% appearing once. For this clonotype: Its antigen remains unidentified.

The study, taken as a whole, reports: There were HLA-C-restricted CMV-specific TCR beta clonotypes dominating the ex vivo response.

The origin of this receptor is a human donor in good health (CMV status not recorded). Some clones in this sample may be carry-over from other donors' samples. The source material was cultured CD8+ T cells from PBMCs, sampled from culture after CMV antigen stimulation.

The CDR3 bases are TGTGCCATCAGTGAGTCGAGGCGGGATCAGCCCCAGCATTTT. This gives the protein CAISESRRDQPQHF. The chain carries TRBV10-3 and TRBJ1-5, with D uncertain. The CDR3 spans 14 residues. Per germline, CDR1 ENHRY and CDR2 SYGVKD. The germline V and J ends were trimmed by 0 bases and 5 bases, with 8 bases remaining between them.